A single sample is the source of the 30 T cell receptor beta chains below, sequenced in a study of control samples from healthy donors and cancer patients. The method was immunoSEQ multiplex PCR; TCRdb's version includes in-frame clones alone and lacks a portion of them. There are around 110,000 clones in the sample; more than 80% occur only once, and about 1.1% lies in the top ten. The specimen sequenced was PBMCs. These receptors were obtained from a woman between 50 and 59 years old with colorectal cancer.

The chain uses TRBV5-1 and TRBJ2-2; 9 bases agree with TRBD2. This CDR3 is 15 amino acids long. Germline values: CDR1 SGHRS, CDR2 YFSETQ. V was clipped by 2 bases and J by 4 bases; unmatched bases: 3. CDR3 nucleotide sequence: TGCGCCAGCAGCTTTAGCGGGAGTAGCACCGGGGAGCTGTTTTTT. Residues: CASSFSGSSTGELFF.

There are a few counts of this clone. V and J are TRBV9 and TRBJ2-3; 8 positions agree with TRBD2. CDR3 length: 15 amino acids. The germline V gene has CDR1 SGDLS and CDR2 YYNGEE. Losses at the gene ends were 4 bases for V and 0 bases for J; bases not matched to a gene: 4. The CDR3 spells CASSTRLASTDTQYF. The CDR3 DNA reads as TGTGCCAGCAGCACCCGACTAGCGAGCACAGATACGCAGTATTTT.

The V and J genes are TRBV15 and TRBJ2-1, with TRBD2 as a possible D gene (7 bases). Trimming removed 0 bases at V and 5 bases at J, with 23 bases between. The CDR3 covers 19 residues. Germline V lookup: CDR1 LNHNV, CDR2 YYDKDF (reference sequence). The CDR3: CATSRDFDRLGRENNEQFF. The CDR3 nucleotides read TGTGCCACCAGCAGAGATTTTGACAGGCTCGGGCGGGAGAACAATGAGCAGTTCTTC.

The rearrangement joins TRBV19 to TRBJ1-3; D is ambiguous. V was clipped by 6 bases and J by 4 bases, with 13 bases between them. Germline loops: CDR1 LNHDA, CDR2 SQIVND (reference sequence). The CDR3 consists of 14 residues. CDR3 bases: TGTGCCAGTAGACCGAAGGAGCGAGGAAACACCATATATTTT. This gives the protein CASRPKERGNTIYF.

This chain uses TRBV4-2 with TRBJ2-3; 8 positions match TRBD2. The CDR3 runs to 13 residues. Germline loops: CDR1 LGHNA, CDR2 YNFKEQ. The trim removed 5 bases at V and 5 bases at J, leaving 3 bases unmatched. CDR3 amino acids: CASSATSGDTQYF. CDR3 DNA: TGTGCCAGCAGCGCTACTAGCGGAGATACGCAGTATTTT.

CDR3 sequence: CASSGTGETSQPQHF. DNA of the CDR3: TGTGCCAGCTCAGGGACAGGAGAGACGAGTCAGCCCCAGCATTTT. V gene TRBV18 combines with J gene TRBJ1-5, with 8 positions matching TRBD1. V lost 5 bases to trimming and J lost 6 bases; unmatched junction nucleotides: 9. CDR1 and CDR2 from the germline V gene are KGHSH and LQKENI. The length of the CDR3 is 15 residues.

The CDR3: CASSSLPSEIFPEAFF. Here the CDR3 DNA reads TGTGCCAGCAGTTCCTTGCCCTCCGAAATTTTCCCTGAAGCTTTCTTT. J is TRBJ1-1 and V is TRBV28; D is uncertain. This CDR3 has 16 amino acids. Per germline, CDR1 MDHEN and CDR2 SYDVKM. The ends were cut back, 4 bases at V and 6 bases at J, with 21 bases in the middle.

V and J are TRBV15 and TRBJ2-2; no firm D call. V gave up 0 bases and J gave up 5 bases, with 4 bases separating them. The germline gives CDR1 LNHNV, CDR2 YYDKDF (reference sequence). The CDR3 contains 13 residues. The CDR3 loop reads CATSRDHTGELFF. CDR3 in DNA: TGTGCCACCAGCAGAGATCATACCGGGGAGCTGTTTTTT.

The rearrangement links TRBV15 to TRBJ2-6; D is unclear. Between the trimmed V and J ends, which lost 5 bases and 4 bases, there was a span of 12 bases. Germline CDR1 reads LNHNV; CDR2 reads YYDKDF (reference sequence). The CDR3 loop spans 15 amino acids. The CDR3 bases are TGTGCCACCAGCGGGTTTCCTGCCGGGGCCAACGTCCTGACTTTC. It translates to CATSGFPAGANVLTF.

This chain joins TRBV9 and TRBJ1-1; 7 bases agree with TRBD1. Losses at the gene ends were 0 bases for V and 1 base for J; bases not matched to a gene: 3. The germline V gene has CDR1 SGDLS and CDR2 YYNGEE. The CDR3 consists of 15 residues. Here the CDR3 DNA reads TGTGCCAGCAGCGTAGGTAACAGGGGGAACACTGAAGCTTTCTTT. Translated: CASSVGNRGNTEAFF.

The chain carries TRBV19 and TRBJ2-7; 7 bases fit TRBD1. This CDR3 contains 15 residues. V lost 1 base to trimming and J lost 4 bases; unmatched junction nucleotides: 7. CDR1 and CDR2 (germline): LNHDA, SQIVND (reference sequence). This chain's CDR3 is CASSIGTGSSYEQYF. CDR3 coding DNA: TGTGCCAGTAGTATAGGGACAGGCAGTTCTTACGAGCAGTACTTC.

This chain uses TRBV4-1 with TRBJ1-3; a possible D gene is TRBD1 (6 bases). This CDR3 has 16 residues. V dropped 7 bases and J dropped 0 bases, with 16 bases sitting between them. Germline CDR1 reads MGHRA; CDR2 reads YSYEKL. Written as DNA, the CDR3 is TGCGCCAGCACCCAGGGGTTGCTCAGCTCTGGAAACACCATATATTTT. Residues: CASTQGLLSSGNTIYF.

V is TRBV27 and J is TRBJ1-4, with D perhaps TRBD1 (5 bases). The CDR3 spans 14 residues. Per the germline V gene, CDR1 is MNHEY and CDR2 is SMNVEV (reference sequence). V lost 5 bases and J 7 bases, leaving 14 bases between the germline ends. The CDR3, as DNA: TGTGCCAGCAGTGGCAGGGATAATTTTGAAAAACTGTTTTTT. Its protein product is CASSGRDNFEKLFF.

This chain uses TRBV27 with TRBJ2-5; 7 bases match TRBD2. Germline V gives CDR1 MNHEY, CDR2 SMNVEV (reference sequence). J lost 1 base, V lost 3 bases, and 5 bases had no gene match. The CDR3 sequence is 15 residues long. This CDR3 is CASSFSGEVQETQYF. CDR3 nucleotides: TGTGCCAGCAGTTTCAGCGGGGAGGTCCAAGAGACCCAGTACTTC.

The chain couples TRBV6-6 to TRBJ2-2; no firm D call. This CDR3 is built from 14 residues. Germline CDR1 reads MNHNY; CDR2 reads SVGAGI (reference sequence). The V and J ends lost 2 bases and 1 base respectively, with 5 bases between them. CDR3 nucleotides: TGTGCCAGCAGTTACAGGAGGAACACCGGGGAGCTGTTTTTT. Translated: CASSYRRNTGELFF.

This clone was seen only once. The chain employs TRBV7-8 and TRBJ1-5; D is perhaps TRBD1 (5 bases). This CDR3 has 14 amino acids. Germline V CDR1 and CDR2: SGHVS, FQNEAQ. V was cut by 5 bases and J by 4 bases, with 12 bases left in between. CDR3 nucleotides: TGTGCCAGCAGCCCCGGGACCCCAAATCAGCCCCAGCATTTT. Protein: CASSPGTPNQPQHF.

This sequence joins TRBV9 and TRBJ1-4; D is perhaps TRBD1 (5 bases). The CDR3 spans 15 residues. Germline CDR1 is SGDLS and CDR2 is YYNGEE. V was cut by 2 bases and J by 5 bases, with 13 bases left in between. The DNA of the CDR3 is TGTGCCAGCAGCGTGGGCGTCAGGGTCAATGAAAAACTGTTTTTT. It specifies CASSVGVRVNEKLFF.

This clone was found once. The chain couples TRBV19 to TRBJ2-5; 13 nucleotides align to TRBD2. CDR3 size: 13 residues. Germline CDR1 LNHDA, CDR2 SQIVND (reference sequence). Trimming took 9 bases from V and 5 from J; bases not matched to a gene: 3. The CDR3 spells CASGTSGIETQYF. CDR3 bases: TGTGCCAGCGGGACTAGCGGGATTGAGACCCAGTACTTC.

J is TRBJ1-3 and V is TRBV9; no clear D gene. In germline, CDR1 is SGDLS, CDR2 YYNGEE. The CDR3 sequence is 16 residues long. V was clipped by 2 bases and J by 3 bases, with 15 bases between them. CDR3: CASSVSPSGHGNTIYF. CDR3 coding DNA: TGTGCCAGCAGCGTCTCGCCATCCGGCCATGGAAACACCATATATTTT.

The chain carries TRBV3-1 (or the pseudogene TRBV3-2) and TRBJ1-4, with D possibly being TRBD1 (6 bases). Looked up from germline, CDR1 is LGHDT and CDR2 is YNNKEL (reference sequence). V was cut by 10 bases and J by 8 bases, with 14 bases left in between. CDR3 length: 12 amino acids. CDR3 DNA sequence: TGTGCCACCAGGGGAATTGGCGAAAAACTGTTTTTT. Translating gives CATRGIGEKLFF.

The chain couples TRBV7-3 to TRBJ2-2; D is unclear. Germline lookup yields CDR1 SGHTA and CDR2 FQGTGA. Trimming took off 3 bases at V and 2 bases at J, with 7 bases between the two ends. CDR3 length equals 14 residues. CDR3 nucleotides: TGTGCCAGCAGCTTGAGCCGTAACACCGGGGAGCTGTTTTTT. Its protein is CASSLSRNTGELFF.

This clone was observed many times. The identical CDR3 is also encoded by other nucleotide sequences in the sample. The chain carries TRBV19 and TRBJ1-2, with D unclear. Germline V gives CDR1 LNHDA, CDR2 SQIVND (reference sequence). The CDR3 length is 12 residues. V lost 3 bases, J lost 8 bases, and 10 bases lay in between. This CDR3 reads CASSIAGEGYTF. The CDR3, as DNA: TGTGCCAGTAGTATCGCGGGTGAGGGCTACACCTTC.

The DNA for the CDR3 is TGTGCCAGTAAGGCGGGGTGGGACTATAGCAATCAGCCCCAGCATTTT. Translated, it gives CASKAGWDYSNQPQHF. J is TRBJ1-5 and V is TRBV19; the D gene is possibly TRBD1 (5 bases). The V end was cut by 7 bases, the J end by 0 bases, with 16 bases between. The CDR3 totals 16 residues. Germline CDR1 LNHDA, CDR2 SQIVND (reference sequence). Full variable domain (outside the CDR3, taken from reference TRBV19 and TRBJ1-5): DGGITQSPKYLFRKEGQNVTLSCEQNLNHDAMYWYRQDPGQGLRLIYYSQIVNDFQKGDIAEGYSVSREKKESFPLTVTSAQKNPTAFYLCASKAGWDYSNQPQHFGDGTRLSIL.

The J gene is TRBJ1-1, the V gene TRBV30; D unresolved. Trimming pared 4 bases from V and 1 base from J, leaving 7 bases between. The CDR3 has 12 amino acids. Germline values: CDR1 GTSNPN, CDR2 SVGIG (reference sequence). CDR3 sequence (DNA): TGTGCCTGGAACTCAGCGAACACTGAAGCTTTCTTT. It specifies CAWNSANTEAFF.

The chain joins TRBV5-1 to TRBJ1-2; TRBD1 agrees at 8 bases. Germline CDR1 reads SGHRS; CDR2 reads YFSETQ. This CDR3 has 13 residues. V dropped 2 bases and J dropped 8; count of bases not matched to a gene: 5. The DNA of the CDR3 is TGCGCCAGCAGCTTTGACAGGGGTTGGGGCTACACCTTC. It is translated as CASSFDRGWGYTF.

The gene calls are TRBV21-1 and TRBJ2-4; TRBD2 was called by the table and not checked on the DNA. TRBV21-1 is noted as a pseudogene. The CDR3 is made up of 16 amino acids. The CDR3 sequence: CASNTSGGVAKNIQYF. The CDR3 region has the DNA TGTGCCAGCAATACTAGCGGGGGGGTAGCCAAAAACATTCAGTACTTC.

J is TRBJ2-5 and V is TRBV5-6; D unresolved. Germline V gene sequence: CDR1 SGHDT, CDR2 YYEEEE. This CDR3 has 14 residues. V was cut by 4 bases and J by 6 bases, with 16 bases left in between. CDR3 in amino acids: CASSPRSPGKTQYF. In DNA, the CDR3 is TGTGCCAGCAGCCCCCGGAGCCCGGGCAAGACCCAGTACTTC.

The CDR3 sequence: CASSFSLGGVTEAFF. Written as DNA, the CDR3 is TGCGCCAGCAGCTTTTCCCTCGGGGGGGTCACTGAAGCTTTCTTT. The J gene is TRBJ1-1, the V gene TRBV5-1, with a possible D match to TRBD1 (5 bases). V lost 2 bases to trimming and J lost 4 bases, with 15 bases between them. Germline V CDR1 and CDR2: SGHRS, YFSETQ. This CDR3 is 15 amino acids long.

This chain connects TRBV5-1 to TRBJ2-7, with D perhaps matching TRBD1 (9 bases). V lost 0 bases, J lost 6 bases, and 16 bases lay in between. Looked up from germline, CDR1 is SGHRS and CDR2 is YFSETQ. The CDR3 runs to 15 residues. CDR3 in DNA: TGCGCCAGCAGCTTGGAAGGGACAGGGACTAGCGAGCAGTACTTC. This codes for CASSLEGTGTSEQYF.

CDR3 nucleotide sequence: TGCGCCAGCTCTTGGGGAGGCGGCGGCTACACCTTC. It yields the protein CASSWGGGGYTF. The chain recombines TRBV5-1 with TRBJ1-2; D call uncertain. The V end was cut by 7 bases, the J end by 8 bases, with 15 bases between. The V gene's germline CDR1 is SGHRS and CDR2 YFSETQ. CDR3 length equals 12 residues.